This TCR beta chain was documented in a study of CD8+ T cells in alopecia areata. cDNA prepared by RNA extraction and subsequent reverse transcription served as the template for sequencing. Repertoires were generated with immunoSEQ multiplex PCR, while TCRdb's copy carries only in-frame clones and drops some. In the table there are about 180,000 clones, approximately 65% of which are singletons. Germline V lookup: CDR1 SGHDN, CDR2 FVKESK. The CDR3 has 14 residues. Trimming took off 0 bases at V and 2 bases at J, with 7 bases between the two ends. The sample was CD8+ T cells sorted from blood, taken at week 0. The chain links TRBV14 to TRBJ2-5; D is unclear. This receptor was obtained from a human donor with alopecia areata. For the CDR3, the DNA is TGTGCCAGCAGCCAAGAGAACAGACAAGAGACCCAGTACTTC. Translation gives CASSQENRQETQYF.